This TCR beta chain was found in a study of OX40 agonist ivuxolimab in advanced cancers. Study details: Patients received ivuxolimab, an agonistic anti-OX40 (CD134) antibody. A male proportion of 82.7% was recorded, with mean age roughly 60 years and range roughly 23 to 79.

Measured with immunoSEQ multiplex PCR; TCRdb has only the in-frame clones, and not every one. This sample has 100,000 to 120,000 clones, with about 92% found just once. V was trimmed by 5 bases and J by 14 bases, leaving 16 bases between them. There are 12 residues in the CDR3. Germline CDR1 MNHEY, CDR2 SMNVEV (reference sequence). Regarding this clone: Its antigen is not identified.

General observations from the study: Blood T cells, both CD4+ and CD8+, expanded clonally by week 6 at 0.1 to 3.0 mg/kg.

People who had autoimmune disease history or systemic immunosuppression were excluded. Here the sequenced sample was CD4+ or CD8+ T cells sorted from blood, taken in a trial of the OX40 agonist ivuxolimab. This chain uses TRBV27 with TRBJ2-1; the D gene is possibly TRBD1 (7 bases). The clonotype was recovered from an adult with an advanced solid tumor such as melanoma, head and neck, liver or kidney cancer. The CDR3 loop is CASSNLGGTEFF. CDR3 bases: TGTGCCAGCAGTAATCTCGGCGGGACAGAGTTCTTC.